Listed here are 30 T cell receptor beta chains from one sample, sequenced in a study of T cell responses to AZD1222 COVID-19 vaccine. Libraries were prepared by immunoSEQ multiplex PCR; TCRdb keeps only in-frame clonotypes and omits some of them. The sample includes roughly 80,000 clones, about nine tenths of them seen just once. Sequencing was performed on peripheral blood, taken 28 days after the second AZD1222 dose. The receptors were sampled from an adult who received the AZD1222 COVID-19 vaccine.

Here the CDR3 reads CASSLKGRRLAGTDTQYF. The CDR3 DNA reads as TGTGCCAGCAGCTTGAAAGGGCGACGACTAGCGGGCACAGATACGCAGTATTTT. This rearrangement joins TRBV5-8 to TRBJ2-3, with 9 bases fitting TRBD2. The CDR3 totals 18 residues. J lost 1 base, V lost 1 base, and 10 bases had no gene match. The V gene's germline CDR1 is SGHTS and CDR2 YDEGEE.

The chain combines TRBV4-2 with TRBJ2-1; 11 positions agree with TRBD2. The CDR3 runs to 16 residues. Germline values: CDR1 LGHNA, CDR2 YNFKEQ. V was clipped by 1 base and J by 9 bases; unmatched bases: 8. The CDR3 DNA reads TGTGCCAGCAGCCAAGCGGTTAGCGGGAGGGCTGGTGAGCAGTTCTTC. As protein: CASSQAVSGRAGEQFF.

The rearrangement joins TRBV6-5 to TRBJ1-5; a weak D match, TRBD1 (5 bases). Per the germline V gene, CDR1 is MNHEY and CDR2 is SVGAGI. V was pared by 6 bases and J by 0 bases, with 12 bases between. CDR3 size: 15 residues. CDR3 nucleotides: TGTGCCAGCAGCCCCGGGGGGTCTAGCAATCAGCCCCAGCATTTT. Residues: CASSPGGSSNQPQHF.

The chain couples TRBV27 to TRBJ2-1, with TRBD1 as a possible D gene (5 bases). Germline V gives CDR1 MNHEY, CDR2 SMNVEV (reference sequence). The V gene lost 2 bases and the J gene lost 9 bases, with 11 bases spanning the gap. CDR3 length: 13 amino acids. This chain's CDR3 is CASSLGQGGEQFF. The CDR3 nucleotides read TGTGCCAGCAGTTTAGGGCAGGGTGGTGAGCAGTTCTTC.

V is TRBV5-1 and J is TRBJ1-2; no reliable D call. Trimming cost V 0 bases and J 3 bases, with 6 bases left between them. CDR3 length: 13 amino acids. Germline V gene sequence: CDR1 SGHRS, CDR2 YFSETQ. The CDR3 is CASSLEADYGYTF. CDR3 nucleotide sequence: TGCGCCAGCAGCTTGGAGGCGGACTATGGCTACACCTTC.

This clone appeared once. The genes are TRBV7-3 and TRBJ2-2, with D hard to call. Between the trimmed V and J ends, which lost 5 bases and 7 bases, there was a span of 8 bases. This CDR3 has 12 residues. The germline gives CDR1 SGHTA, CDR2 FQGTGA. The CDR3 is CASSDRNGELFF. DNA of the CDR3: TGTGCCAGCAGCGATAGAAACGGGGAGCTGTTTTTT.

The chain couples TRBV2 to TRBJ1-2, with 7 bases matching TRBD1. J gave up 7 bases and V 0 bases, and 5 bases lay outside the gene matches. This CDR3 has 14 residues. Germline values: CDR1 SNHLY, CDR2 FYNNEI. CDR3 DNA: TGTGCCAGCAGTGAAGCTGTGACAGGGATTGGCTACACCTTC. Translation gives CASSEAVTGIGYTF. The full variable domain, with the rest looked up from reference TRBV2 and TRBJ1-2, is EPEVTQTPSHQVTQMGQEVILRCVPISNHLYFYWYRQILGQKVEFLVSFYNNEISEKSEIFDDQFSVERPDGSNFTLKIRSTKLEDSAMYFCASSEAVTGIGYTFGSGTRLTVV.

The J gene is TRBJ2-1, the V gene TRBV7-8; 8 bases are a match to TRBD1. The length of the CDR3 is 13 residues. The junction had 6 bases not matched to a gene; V was cut back by 10 bases and J by 4 bases. The germline gives CDR1 SGHVS, CDR2 FQNEAQ. The CDR3 sequence: CAIQTGGYNEQFF. The CDR3 DNA reads as TGTGCCATCCAAACAGGGGGGTACAATGAGCAGTTCTTC.

J is TRBJ1-5 and V is TRBV7-8; no reliable D call. V lost 5 bases to trimming and J lost 3 bases, with 11 bases between them. Germline V gene lookup returns CDR1 SGHVS and CDR2 FQNEAQ. The CDR3 covers 14 residues. CDR3 region: CASSPDGYNQPQHF. The CDR3 DNA sequence: TGTGCCAGCAGCCCGGACGGATACAATCAGCCCCAGCATTTT. The full variable domain, rest sourced from reference TRBV7-8 and TRBJ1-5, is GAGVSQSPRYKVAKRGQDVALRCDPISGHVSLFWYQQALGQGPEFLTYFQNEAQLDKSGLPSDRFFAERPEGSVSTLKIQRTQQEDSAVYLCASSPDGYNQPQHFGDGTRLSIL.

This chain uses TRBV5-1 with TRBJ2-1, with D unclear. The CDR3 runs to 16 residues. Trimming took off 0 bases at V and 0 bases at J, with 10 bases between the two ends. Germline lookup yields CDR1 SGHRS and CDR2 YFSETQ. In nucleotides, the CDR3 is TGCGCCAGCAGCTTGGTACCAGTTAGCTCCTACAATGAGCAGTTCTTC. Translated, it gives CASSLVPVSSYNEQFF.

The chain joins TRBV11-3 to TRBJ1-1, with TRBD1 matching 9 bases. CDR1 is SGHNT, CDR2 YENEEA, per germline. Trimming cost V 5 bases and J 13 bases; bases outside gene matches: 8. The CDR3 length is 12 residues. The CDR3: CASSLGTGSHFF. The CDR3 nucleotides are TGTGCCAGCAGCCTCGGGACAGGGTCTCATTTCTTT.

The V gene is TRBV6-5, the J gene TRBJ2-2, with a possible D match to TRBD1 (5 bases). V dropped 2 bases and J dropped 0 bases, with 10 bases sitting between them. The length of the CDR3 is 16 residues. Germline CDR1 reads MNHEY; CDR2 reads SVGAGI. The CDR3 DNA reads TGTGCCAGCAGTTACAGGGGTGCCCCGAACACCGGGGAGCTGTTTTTT. It encodes CASSYRGAPNTGELFF.

The chain has TRBV12-3 or TRBV12-4 and TRBJ1-2, with D hard to call. The V end lost 6 bases, the J end lost 3 bases, and 8 bases lay between the germline ends. This CDR3 comprises 12 residues. The CDR3 DNA sequence: TGTGCCAGCAGGTTCGCCGACTATGGCTACACCTTC. This gives the protein CASRFADYGYTF.

The chain employs TRBV12-5 and TRBJ2-7, with D tentatively TRBD1 or TRBD2 (7 bases each). Germline CDR1 reads LGHNT; CDR2 reads FRNRAP. The CDR3 is 14 residues long. V was shortened by 7 bases and J by 4 bases, with 17 bases between the two germline ends. The CDR3 DNA follows: TGTGCTAGTGTCGAGCAGGGGGGGGATTACGAGCAGTACTTC. The encoded protein is CASVEQGGDYEQYF.

The chain couples TRBV11-2 to TRBJ1-2; possibly TRBD1 for D (6 bases). The CDR3 totals 15 residues. The V gene lost 0 bases and the J gene lost 4 bases, with 12 bases spanning the gap. The germline V gene encodes CDR1 SGHAT and CDR2 FQNNGV. Here the CDR3 reads CASSLDPGQSYGYTF. DNA of the CDR3: TGTGCCAGCAGCTTAGATCCGGGACAAAGCTATGGCTACACCTTC.

The chain couples TRBV7-3 to TRBJ1-2; 7 bases map to TRBD1. The V gene's germline CDR1 is SGHTA and CDR2 FQGTGA. Losses at the gene ends were 3 bases for V and 1 base for J; bases not matched to a gene: 14. The CDR3 loop spans 18 amino acids. The CDR3 sequence: CASSFSGQEGSDNYGYTF. Written as DNA, the CDR3 is TGTGCCAGCAGCTTTTCTGGACAGGAAGGCTCCGATAACTATGGCTACACCTTC.

The chain has TRBV5-1 and TRBJ1-4; the D gene is possibly TRBD1 (5 bases). This CDR3 is 15 amino acids long. CDR1 and CDR2 from the germline V gene are SGHRS and YFSETQ. Deletions cut 7 bases from V and 7 bases from J, with 20 bases between. CDR3: CASGKSGVEGEKLFF. DNA for the CDR3: TGCGCCAGCGGAAAGTCGGGGGTCGAGGGTGAAAAACTGTTTTTT.

This clone was picked up one time. The chain joins TRBV5-4 to TRBJ2-3; TRBD2 is a possible D gene (6 bases). The germline V and J ends were trimmed by 4 bases and 2 bases, with 11 bases remaining between them. Germline V gives CDR1 SGHNT, CDR2 YYREEE (reference sequence). The CDR3 contains 14 residues. The DNA of the CDR3 is TGTGCCAGCAGCAGTAGCGGATTCACAGATACGCAGTATTTT. It is translated as CASSSSGFTDTQYF.

The chain links TRBV7-9 to TRBJ2-7, with D perhaps given as TRBD1 or TRBD2 (5 bases each). The V gene's germline CDR1 is SEHNR and CDR2 FQNEAQ (reference sequence). There are 15 residues in the CDR3. With 0 bases removed from V and 5 bases from J, the gap between germline ends came to 14 bases. CDR3 in DNA: TGTGCCAGCAGCTTAGCCGGGACCCCCGAAAACGAGCAGTACTTC. Translating it yields CASSLAGTPENEQYF.

This sequence joins TRBV7-6 and TRBJ2-7, with a weak D call TRBD2 (7 bases). Germline loops: CDR1 SGHVS, CDR2 FNYEAQ. Trimming took off 1 base at V and 8 bases at J, with 18 bases between the two ends. CDR3 length: 15 amino acids. The CDR3 protein is CASSLEGGHLLKQYF. The CDR3 nucleotides read TGTGCCAGCAGCTTAGAGGGGGGGCACCTTTTGAAGCAGTACTTC.

The chain is built from TRBV4-3 and TRBJ2-2; TRBD2 agrees at 7 bases. This CDR3 spans 17 amino acids. V shed 0 bases, J shed 1 base, and the junction held 5 bases outside the gene matches. Germline loops: CDR1 LGHNA, CDR2 YSLEER. The CDR3 region is CASSQEYSGGNTGELFF. The CDR3 coding sequence is TGCGCCAGCAGCCAAGAATATTCGGGAGGGAACACCGGGGAGCTGTTTTTT.

The CDR3 sequence is CASSAGLANYEQYF. As DNA, the CDR3 is TGTGCCAGCTCGGCGGGACTAGCGAACTACGAGCAGTACTTC. The J gene is TRBJ2-7, the V gene TRBV18, with 10 bases lining up with TRBD2. Per germline, CDR1 KGHSH and CDR2 LQKENI. There are 14 residues in the CDR3. V was clipped by 6 bases and J by 3 bases; unmatched bases: 5. The entire variable domain, with the rest obtained from reference TRBV18 and TRBJ2-7, is as follows: NAGVMQNPRHLVRRRGQEARLRCSPMKGHSHVYWYRQLPEEGLKFMVYLQKENIIDESGMPKERFSAEFPKEGPSILRIQQVVRGDSAAYFCASSAGLANYEQYFGPGTRLTVT.

The V and J genes are TRBV11-3 and TRBJ2-3; D might be TRBD2 (7 bases). Trimming pared 1 base from V and 5 bases from J, leaving 13 bases between. The CDR3 has 15 amino acids. Germline-derived CDR1 and CDR2 are SGHNT and YENEEA. The CDR3 DNA follows: TGTGCCAGCAGCTTAGGGAGGGGGGGGTTAGATACGCAGTATTTT. Protein: CASSLGRGGLDTQYF.

V gene TRBV18 combines with J gene TRBJ1-5, with 7 bases that match TRBD1. V shed 0 bases, J shed 4 bases, and the junction held 3 bases outside the gene matches. The CDR3 consists of 15 residues. CDR1 KGHSH and CDR2 LQKENI come from the germline V gene. CDR3 coding DNA: TGTGCCAGCTCACCACCAGGGGGCCTTAATCAGCCCCAGCATTTT. Its translation is CASSPPGGLNQPQHF.

CDR3 region: CASGLGQGETQYF. In nucleotides, the CDR3 is TGTGCCAGCGGGCTGGGGCAGGGTGAGACCCAGTACTTC. The rearrangement joins TRBV11-2 to TRBJ2-5; the D gene is possibly TRBD1 (5 bases). Trimming removed 8 bases at V and 5 bases at J, with 15 bases between. This CDR3 has 13 residues. CDR1 and CDR2 (germline): SGHAT, FQNNGV. Together with reference TRBV11-2 and TRBJ2-5, the CDR3 gives the full variable domain: EAGVAQSPRYKIIEKRQSVAFWCNPISGHATLYWYQQILGQGPKLLIQFQNNGVVDDSQLPKDRFSAERLKGVDSTLKIQPAKLEDSAVYLCASGLGQGETQYFGPGTRLLVL.

This chain links TRBV30 with TRBJ1-2; D is perhaps TRBD1 (6 bases). This CDR3 contains 14 residues. The germline V gene has CDR1 GTSNPN and CDR2 SVGIG (reference sequence). The ends were cut back, 4 bases at V and 4 bases at J, with 16 bases in the middle. DNA of the CDR3: TGTGCCTGGATCCGACCCGACAGGAGCTATGGCTACACCTTC. This translates into CAWIRPDRSYGYTF.

The chain employs TRBV11-3 and TRBJ1-4, with D possibly TRBD1 on 5 matching bases. Germline lookup yields CDR1 SGHNT and CDR2 YENEEA. This CDR3 is built from 15 residues. V lost 5 bases and J lost 8, with 18 bases in between. The CDR3: CASSPHQGVAEKLFF. The CDR3 DNA follows: TGTGCCAGCAGCCCCCATCAGGGTGTCGCCGAAAAACTGTTTTTT.

The rearrangement joins TRBV7-8 to TRBJ1-1; the D is unclear. The ends were cut back, 1 base at V and 4 bases at J, with 10 bases in the middle. The CDR3 extends over 14 amino acids. Germline-derived CDR1 and CDR2 are SGHVS and FQNEAQ. CDR3 DNA: TGTGCCAGCAGCTTAGTCGTCCAGAGCACTGAAGCTTTCTTT. Residues: CASSLVVQSTEAFF.

This chain uses TRBV11-3 with TRBJ2-5, with TRBD2 matching over 8 bases. The CDR3 spans 16 residues. Germline trimming cut 1 base from V and 0 bases from J; bases unmatched to any gene: 4. From germline, CDR1 is SGHNT and CDR2 YENEEA. The CDR3 reads CASSLATSGYQETQYF. DNA for the CDR3: TGTGCCAGCAGCTTAGCCACTAGCGGCTACCAAGAGACCCAGTACTTC.

The chain is built from TRBV6-5 and TRBJ2-5; D assignment may be TRBD1 or TRBD2 (5 bases each). This CDR3 spans 16 amino acids. Germline CDR1 MNHEY, CDR2 SVGAGI. Trimming shortened V by 0 bases and J by 5 bases, and 16 bases separated the two germline ends. The CDR3 DNA sequence: TGTGCCAGCAGTTACTCGACCGGGGCGAACTTCGAGACCCAGTACTTC. Protein product: CASSYSTGANFETQYF.